A single sample is the source of the 29 T cell receptor beta chains below, sequenced in a study of vaccination and CD4 T cells after COVID-19. Once obtained from cultured CD4+ T cells, the DNA was sequenced using the Oncomine TCR Beta short-read assay. The authors extracted genomic DNA from cultured CD4+ T cells. TCRdb ran MiXCR on the PCR reads and lists one entry per CDR3 protein. The data contain 10,000 or so distinct CDR3 sequences, 34% of them singletons. Documented treatment: approximately 11-day PBMC culture with coronavirus spike peptide pools or control peptides (ViraFEST assay). CD4+ T cells of the unexposed donor were collected before the COVID-19 pandemic (2011-2018). The antigens these receptors bind are not known. Sequences were obtained from CD4+ T cells from blood, cultured in vitro. The receptor source for this set is a human donor in good health.

The genes are TRBV9 and TRBJ2-3, with 11 positions matching TRBD2. The CDR3 is 15 amino acids. After removal of 2 bases from V and 3 bases from J, the junction contained 2 bases not matched to a gene. CDR1 SGDLS and CDR2 YYNGEE come from the germline V gene. CDR3 DNA sequence: TGTGCCAGCAGCGTGGGACTAGCGGTTACAGATACGCAGTATTTT. This gives the protein CASSVGLAVTDTQYF.

This clonotype appeared a few times. V gene TRBV9 combines with J gene TRBJ1-5, with 8 nucleotides matching TRBD1. V shed 1 base and J 7 bases; nucleotides not matched to a gene: 4. There are 14 residues in the CDR3. Germline assignment: CDR1 SGDLS and CDR2 YYNGEE. CDR3 loop: CASSVTGGGQPQHF. CDR3 DNA: TGTGCCAGCAGCGTAACAGGGGGAGGCCAGCCCCAGCATTTT.

V and J are TRBV28 and TRBJ2-7, with a tentative D call TRBD2 (6 bases). Germline-derived CDR1 and CDR2 are MDHEN and SYDVKM. The CDR3 covers 14 residues. The V and J ends lost 9 bases and 5 bases respectively, with 20 bases between them. Here the CDR3 DNA reads TGTGCCAGTCGGCGGGGACTGGCCGGGAACGAGCAGTACTTC. It translates to CASRRGLAGNEQYF.

The V and J genes are TRBV19 and TRBJ2-7; tentatively, D is TRBD1 (6 bases). This CDR3 spans 16 amino acids. The germline V gene encodes CDR1 LNHDA and CDR2 SQIVND (reference sequence). V shed 7 bases and J shed 1 base, with 20 bases lying between them. CDR3 sequence reads: CASIGQGTVGSYEQYF. CDR3 DNA: TGTGCCAGTATTGGCCAGGGGACCGTTGGATCCTACGAGCAGTACTTC.

The table lists this clonotype with a few counts. The rearrangement uses TRBV29-1 and TRBJ2-1, with 9 bases lining up with TRBD1. This CDR3 is 13 amino acids long. Germline V gives CDR1 SQVTM, CDR2 ANQGSEA. V was clipped by 5 bases and J by 7 bases; unmatched bases: 6. The CDR3 region has the DNA TGCAGCGTTCAGGGGACAGGGCGAAATGAGCAGTTCTTC. Amino acids: CSVQGTGRNEQFF.

This chain connects TRBV7-3 to TRBJ2-7; 7 bases match TRBD1. CDR1 is SGHTA, CDR2 FQGTGA, per germline. The CDR3 consists of 14 residues. The junction had 7 bases not matched to a gene; V was cut back by 2 bases and J by 6 bases. The DNA for the CDR3 is TGTGCCAGCAGCTTATTAGGGGGCCACCTCGAGCAGTACTTC. This translates into CASSLLGGHLEQYF.

Notes on this clonotype: Mismatch with germline at one junction end may stem from a read error. The rearrangement uses TRBV6-1 and TRBJ2-1, with unresolved D. Germline CDR1 and CDR2: MNHNS and SASEGT. The length of the CDR3 is 14 residues. CDR3 in amino acids: CASSEAGSISWVCF. Here the CDR3 DNA reads TGTGCCAGCAGTGAAGCTGGTAGCATCTCATGGGTGTGTTTC.

There are a few counts of this clonotype. The rearrangement links TRBV15 to TRBJ2-1; a possible D gene is TRBD2 (6 bases). V lost 3 bases and J 5 bases, leaving 17 bases between the germline ends. Germline V gene data show CDR1 as LNHNV and CDR2 as YYDKDF (reference sequence). This CDR3 spans 16 amino acids. In nucleotides, the CDR3 is TGTGCCACCAGCAGGGAGTTCGGGGGATCGGACAATGAGCAGTTCTTC. It specifies CATSREFGGSDNEQFF.

The chain carries TRBV15 and TRBJ2-7; D could derive from TRBD1 or TRBD2 (5 bases each). The CDR3 has 16 amino acids. Trimming took 1 base from V and 3 from J, leaving 16 bases between them. Germline V gene lookup returns CDR1 LNHNV and CDR2 YYDKDF (reference sequence). The DNA for the CDR3 is TGTGCCACCAGCAGAGCTTGGGACGGAAGTTTCTACGAGCAGTACTTC. It is translated as CATSRAWDGSFYEQYF.

The genes are TRBV7-8 and TRBJ1-1; D might be TRBD1 (6 bases). Trimming took off 5 bases at V and 2 bases at J, with 21 bases between the two ends. Germline lookup yields CDR1 SGHVS and CDR2 FQNEAQ. The CDR3 loop spans 17 amino acids. The CDR3 coding sequence is TGTGCCAGCAGCCCCAAACCCGCAGGGGCTAGAAACACTGAAGCTTTCTTT. Protein sequence: CASSPKPAGARNTEAFF.

This sequence joins TRBV28 and TRBJ1-1, with D possibly matching TRBD1 (5 bases). The V end was cut by 5 bases, the J end by 1 base, with 11 bases between. Germline V gene sequence: CDR1 MDHEN, CDR2 SYDVKM. The CDR3 is 14 residues long. CDR3 sequence reads: CASSDPGSNTEAFF. In nucleotides, the CDR3 is TGTGCCAGCAGTGACCCAGGGTCGAACACTGAAGCTTTCTTT.

The rearrangement joins TRBV6-1 to TRBJ1-4, with D unresolved. V gave up 6 bases and J gave up 8 bases, with 16 bases separating them. Germline V gene data show CDR1 as MNHNS and CDR2 as SASEGT. The CDR3 has 14 amino acids. CDR3 nucleotide sequence: TGTGCCAGCAGCCAAACACAAATCGGGGAAAAACTGTTTTTT. Translated, it gives CASSQTQIGEKLFF.

This clonotype was detected a few times. The CDR3: CASSPRTGRNTEAFF. The DNA for the CDR3 is TGTGCCAGCAGTCCGCGGACAGGGAGGAACACTGAAGCTTTCTTT. The rearrangement uses TRBV27 and TRBJ1-1, with 8 bases matching TRBD1. CDR3 size: 15 residues. V shed 5 bases and J 1 base; nucleotides not matched to a gene: 6. Germline V gene lookup returns CDR1 MNHEY and CDR2 SMNVEV (reference sequence).

This clonotype was counted between two and nine times. V gene TRBV4-3 combines with J gene TRBJ1-2; TRBD1 aligns across 8 bases. With 2 bases clipped from V and 1 base from J, the junction kept 3 bases outside the gene matches. Germline values: CDR1 LGHNA, CDR2 YSLEER. This CDR3 is 15 amino acids long. The CDR3 spells CASSQSQGVNYGYTF. The CDR3 DNA reads as TGCGCCAGCAGCCAATCACAGGGGGTTAACTATGGCTACACCTTC.

This clonotype was recorded a few times. This chain links TRBV6-1 with TRBJ1-6, with 8 bases fitting TRBD1. Trimming removed 6 bases from V and 10 bases from J; junction bases left unmatched: 2. Germline CDR1 is MNHNS and CDR2 is SASEGT. The CDR3 contains 12 residues. CDR3 residues: CASRTGESPLHF. CDR3 nucleotides: TGTGCCAGCAGGACAGGGGAATCACCCCTCCACTTT.

V and J are TRBV28 and TRBJ1-6; no clear D gene. Germline lookup yields CDR1 MDHEN and CDR2 SYDVKM. V lost 11 bases and J 0 bases, leaving 8 bases between the germline ends. The CDR3 is 13 residues long. CDR3 nucleotide sequence: TGTGCCGCCGGGGTCTCCTATAATTCACCCCTCCACTTT. It translates to CAAGVSYNSPLHF.

This chain connects TRBV30 to TRBJ1-6, with D uncertain. The CDR3 consists of 13 residues. Germline V gene lookup returns CDR1 GTSNPN and CDR2 SVGIG (reference sequence). The V end was cut by 2 bases, the J end by 10 bases, with 12 bases between. In DNA form, the CDR3 reads TGTGCCTGGAGTCCATATATCGACTCACCCCTCCACTTT. It encodes CAWSPYIDSPLHF.

This rearrangement joins TRBV7-2 to TRBJ2-6; 7 bases line up with TRBD1. V lost 4 bases and J lost 0; bases outside the gene matches: 6. CDR3 length: 17 amino acids. Per germline, CDR1 SGHTA and CDR2 FQGNSA. The CDR3 DNA is TGTGCCAGCAGCTCGGGTCACAGGGGCTCTGGGGCCAACGTCCTGACTTTC. This codes for CASSSGHRGSGANVLTF. Full variable domain (remainder filled in from reference TRBV7-2 and TRBJ2-6): GAGVSQSPSNKVTEKGKDVELRCDPISGHTALYWYRQSLGQGLEFLIYFQGNSAPDKSGLPSDRFSAERTGGSVSTLTIQRTQQEDSAVYLCASSSGHRGSGANVLTFGAGSRLTVL.

The genes are TRBV12-3 or TRBV12-4 and TRBJ2-7; 13 nucleotides line up with TRBD2. Germline trimming cut 7 bases from V and 4 bases from J; bases unmatched to any gene: 4. The CDR3 length is 14 residues. CDR3 bases: TGTGCCAGCAAACCGGGACTAGCGGGATACGAGCAGTACTTC. Residues: CASKPGLAGYEQYF.

This clonotype was observed a single time. The genes are TRBV6-2 or TRBV6-3 and TRBJ2-7, with unresolved D. Deletions cut 5 bases from V and 8 bases from J, with 13 bases between. This CDR3 is built from 12 residues. CDR1 and CDR2 (germline): MNHEY, SVGEGT. The CDR3 protein is CASSLNQHKQYF. CDR3 sequence (DNA): TGTGCCAGCAGTCTTAACCAGCACAAGCAGTACTTC.

This chain links TRBV24-1 with TRBJ2-1, with 13 bases lining up with TRBD2. Losses at the gene ends were 0 bases for V and 10 bases for J; bases not matched to a gene: 17. The germline V gene has CDR1 KGHDR and CDR2 SFDVKD. The CDR3 runs to 20 residues. The CDR3 sequence is CATSDLRWGTSGTKLGEQFF. Written as DNA, the CDR3 is TGTGCCACCAGTGATTTGCGGTGGGGGACTAGCGGGACTAAATTAGGGGAGCAGTTCTTC.

This rearrangement joins TRBV20-1 to TRBJ1-1; D call uncertain. The CDR3 runs to 14 residues. Trimming removed 0 bases from V and 2 bases from J, with 10 bases in between. Germline V gene lookup returns CDR1 DFQATT and CDR2 SNEGSKA (reference sequence). CDR3 sequence reads: CSARDPVVNTEAFF. CDR3 bases: TGCAGTGCTAGAGATCCAGTAGTAAACACTGAAGCTTTCTTT.

The rearrangement links TRBV6-5 to TRBJ1-2; D not resolved. Trimming removed 4 bases at V and 4 bases at J, with 13 bases between. Germline-derived CDR1 and CDR2 are MNHEY and SVGAGI. CDR3 length equals 14 residues. The CDR3 reads CASSSPPPPYGYTF. CDR3 sequence (DNA): TGTGCCAGCAGTTCTCCCCCGCCACCCTATGGCTACACCTTC.

The chain has TRBV29-1 and TRBJ2-3; the match to TRBD2 covers 9 bases. V lost 1 base to trimming and J lost 8 bases; unmatched junction nucleotides: 7. CDR1 and CDR2 (germline): SQVTM, ANQGSEA. The CDR3 has 14 amino acids. In DNA, the CDR3 is TGCAGCGTTGAAGCTAGCGGGGTTCAGGGTACGCAGTATTTT. Encoded protein: CSVEASGVQGTQYF.

This clonotype was seen more than once but under ten times. V usage is TRBV14 and J usage is TRBJ1-1; maybe TRBD1 (6 bases). Trimming stripped 5 bases from V and 7 bases from J, with 20 bases between. This CDR3 region has 15 residues. The V gene's germline CDR1 is SGHDN and CDR2 FVKESK. CDR3 sequence: CASSARRGARLEAFF. The DNA for the CDR3 is TGTGCCAGCAGCGCGAGGCGGGGGGCCAGGCTTGAAGCTTTCTTT.

This clonotype appeared a few times. V is TRBV10-3 and J is TRBJ1-5, with D tentatively TRBD1 (5 bases). Germline values: CDR1 ENHRY, CDR2 SYGVKD. Between the trimmed V and J ends, which lost 10 bases and 5 bases, there was a span of 18 bases. The CDR3 covers 14 residues. The CDR3 nucleotides read TGTGCCACTTCCTCTGAGGGGACGGATCAGCCCCAGCATTTT. This translates into CATSSEGTDQPQHF.

The chain employs TRBV7-2 and TRBJ1-5; 8 bases map to TRBD1. After removal of 6 bases from V and 3 bases from J, the junction contained 7 bases not matched to a gene. CDR3 size: 15 residues. CDR1 is SGHTA and CDR2 is FQGNSA in the germline V gene. CDR3 sequence reads: CASSPGQANNQPQHF. CDR3 sequence (DNA): TGTGCCAGCAGTCCGGGACAGGCTAACAATCAGCCCCAGCATTTT.

V and J are TRBV27 and TRBJ2-7; the D is unclear. The V gene lost 6 bases and the J gene lost 0 bases, with 6 bases spanning the gap. This CDR3 is built from 12 residues. Germline lookup yields CDR1 MNHEY and CDR2 SMNVEV (reference sequence). This chain's CDR3 is CASRDSSYEQYF. In DNA form, the CDR3 reads TGTGCCAGCAGGGATAGCTCCTACGAGCAGTACTTC.

The chain is built from TRBV19 and TRBJ1-5; maybe TRBD1 (5 bases). The ends were cut back, 3 bases at V and 0 bases at J, with 24 bases in the middle. The CDR3 runs to 20 residues. Germline lookup yields CDR1 LNHDA and CDR2 SQIVND (reference sequence). The CDR3 spells CASSMYLEGRWAYSNQPQHF. CDR3 nucleotide sequence: TGTGCCAGTAGTATGTATTTGGAGGGACGGTGGGCCTATAGCAATCAGCCCCAGCATTTT.